The subject of this entry is one T cell receptor beta chain. There is no known antigen for this receptor. It has no much larger one-base neighbor in the sample; base qualities were not kept. The germline V gene (reference sequence) gives CDR1 as WNHNN and CDR2 as SYGVQD. From the cysteine through the phenylalanine, the CDR3 covers 12 amino acids. The retained sequence is limited to the CDR3, 36 bases, with the frame set at the first base. V loses 3 bases of germline sequence and J loses 3 bases, and the interval between the two ends is 5 bases. The data belong to a study of cytomegalovirus exposure and HLA in healthy donors (TCRdb year 2017). As for the study more broadly: According to a later analysis, the 120 or so validation repertoires were produced on the same platform as the 666 repertoires of the first cohort. To predict cytomegalovirus infection status, the study brought together high-throughput TCR immunosequencing, statistical association of individual TCRs with disease status, and machine learning. The study aimed to test whether signatures of past pathogen exposure could be identified by cataloging public T cell receptors. Besides the first cohort of 666 subjects, a separate validation cohort made up of 90 to 150 different subjects was used. Here is what the overall study found, with its caveats: According to the authors, the approach could potentially be generalized to other disease states and immunological phenotypes. In the study, approximately 160 TCR beta chains were listed as associated with cytomegalovirus. The validation cohort had no HLA typing available for a later analysis, so co-occurrence within that cohort was assessed over all 130 or so repertoires. The classifier was reported to diagnose cytomegalovirus status with high specificity and sensitivity in both the original cohort and the validation cohort. In a later analysis, TCRs clustered in the first cohort were found to also tend to co-occur in the approximately 120 validation repertoires, with around 94% of cluster scores above 0. While some public TCRs were present in many individuals, most TCR sequences turned up only very rarely across donors. In vitro tests confirmed that a few of the cytomegalovirus-associated TCR beta chains recognize cytomegalovirus antigens.

The donors belonged to the validation cohort of around 130 subjects, which was separate from the approximately 700-subject first cohort. Library prep was done by the immunoSEQ multiplex PCR assay. The original methods were these. A statistical classification framework was developed to diagnose cytomegalovirus status using the catalog of TCR beta chain sequences. TCRdb holds this immuneACCESS table with in-frame rearrangements only. Some clones are missing; in checked studies, unresolved V genes explain under half, and the rest has no known cause. The DNA gave D and trimming, while V, J and clone size come from that table. The table for this sample lists 120,000 or so clones; roughly 89% of them were counted only once. The ten largest clones represent less than 1.5% of the sample.

The chain uses TRBV10-1 and TRBJ2-5; tentative D gene TRBD2, with 5 bases matching. The sequenced sample consisted of PBMCs. The clonotype comes from a woman between 18 and 29 years old in good health and CMV-seronegative. The CDR3 has the sequence CASSDGKETQYF. The DNA sequence is TGCGCCAGCAGTGACGGGAAAGAGACCCAGTACTTC.